The 4 T cell receptor beta chains reported below all come from one sample, sequenced in a study of graft-versus-host responses after intestinal transplantation. Their cognate antigens are unknown. Method: immunoSEQ multiplex PCR; TCRdb's copy keeps in-frame clones and lacks some. Found here are about 70,000 clones, around 91% of them singletons; the top ten hold 1.3%. The specimen was unstimulated CD8+ T cells sorted from spleen or lymph node cells, collected before intestinal transplant. These receptors all come from a human donor who received an intestinal transplant.

The DNA of the CDR3 is TGTGCCAGCAGTCCACGCGGGGGCCGCACAGATACGCAGTATTTT. It yields the protein CASSPRGGRTDTQYF. The genes are TRBV6-5 and TRBJ2-3, with D perhaps matching TRBD2 (7 bases). The CDR3 totals 15 residues. V gave up 5 bases and J gave up 1 base, with 13 bases separating them. Germline assignment: CDR1 MNHEY and CDR2 SVGAGI.

V gene TRBV6-5 combines with J gene TRBJ1-3; D perhaps matches TRBD1 (6 bases). The germline CDR1 and CDR2 sequences are MNHEY and SVGAGI. V shed 5 bases and J shed 4 bases, with 12 bases lying between them. The CDR3 has 14 amino acids. The CDR3 DNA reads TGTGCCAGCAGTCTAGGGGGTTTCGGAAACACCATATATTTT. The encoded protein is CASSLGGFGNTIYF.

The V gene is TRBV7-9, the J gene TRBJ1-1, with D hard to call. The CDR3 contains 15 residues. The germline V gene has CDR1 SEHNR and CDR2 FQNEAQ (reference sequence). V lost 2 bases, J lost 3 bases, and 13 bases lay in between. In nucleotides, the CDR3 is TGTGCCAGCAGCTTATTGGGCGCAAAGGACACTGAAGCTTTCTTT. It yields the protein CASSLLGAKDTEAFF.

The chain couples TRBV7-6 to TRBJ2-1, with 7 bases that match TRBD2. Trimming at V came to 4 bases and at J to 8 bases, leaving 8 bases not matched to a gene. The CDR3 totals 14 residues. Germline CDR1 reads SGHVS; CDR2 reads FNYEAQ. The CDR3 DNA reads TGTGCCAGCAGCTCCTACGGGAGCGGGGATGAGCAGTTCTTC. It encodes CASSSYGSGDEQFF.